The sequence of this T cell receptor beta chain was determined in a study of CD8 T cells in Susac syndrome. Germline loops: CDR1 ENHRY, CDR2 SYGVKD. The CDR3 is 13 amino acids. V lost 6 bases, J lost 6 bases, and 13 bases lay in between. With random hexamers, about 0.5 to 1 ug RNA was reverse transcribed. It was immunoSEQ multiplex PCR that amplified TCR beta CDR3 across 54 Vbeta and 13 Jbeta. One entry per CDR3 protein, called by TCRdb with MiXCR from the immunoSEQ multiplex PCR reads. This sample carries over 150,000 distinct CDR3 sequences, roughly 94% of them seen once, and the ten largest clones take approximately 0.099%.

The V and J genes are TRBV10-3 and TRBJ2-3; D could derive from TRBD1 or TRBD2 (5 bases each). Sequences were obtained from CD4+ T cells from PBMCs. This TCR was recovered from a human donor with Susac syndrome. The DNA for the CDR3 is TGTGCCATCAGCCCGGGGCCGATGGATACGCAGTATTTT. It encodes CAISPGPMDTQYF.